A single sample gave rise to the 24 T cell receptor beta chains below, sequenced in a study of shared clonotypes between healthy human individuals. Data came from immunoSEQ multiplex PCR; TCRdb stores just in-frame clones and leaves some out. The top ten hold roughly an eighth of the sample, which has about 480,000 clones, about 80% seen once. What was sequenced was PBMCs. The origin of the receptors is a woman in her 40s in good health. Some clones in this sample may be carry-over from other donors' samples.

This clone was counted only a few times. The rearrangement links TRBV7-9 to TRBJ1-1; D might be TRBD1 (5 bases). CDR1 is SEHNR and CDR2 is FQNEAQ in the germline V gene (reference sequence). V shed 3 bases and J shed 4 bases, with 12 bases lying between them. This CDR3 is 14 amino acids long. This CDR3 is CASSFRQGGTEAFF. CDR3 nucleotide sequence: TGTGCCAGCAGCTTTCGGCAGGGTGGCACTGAAGCTTTCTTT.

The CDR3 protein is CASSFGGFRQTQYF. CDR3 sequence (DNA): TGTGCCAGCAGCTTCGGGGGATTCCGGCAGACCCAGTACTTC. The chain recombines TRBV7-8 with TRBJ2-5; tentatively, D is TRBD2 (6 bases). The CDR3 totals 14 residues. V shed 3 bases and J shed 6 bases, with 14 bases lying between them. From germline, CDR1 is SGHVS and CDR2 FQNEAQ.

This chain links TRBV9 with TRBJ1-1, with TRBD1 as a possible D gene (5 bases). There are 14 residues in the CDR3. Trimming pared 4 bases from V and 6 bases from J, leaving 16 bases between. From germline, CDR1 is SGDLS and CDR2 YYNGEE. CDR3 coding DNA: TGTGCCAGCAGCACAGGTGGAGGGTTTGCTGAAGCTTTCTTT. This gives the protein CASSTGGGFAEAFF.

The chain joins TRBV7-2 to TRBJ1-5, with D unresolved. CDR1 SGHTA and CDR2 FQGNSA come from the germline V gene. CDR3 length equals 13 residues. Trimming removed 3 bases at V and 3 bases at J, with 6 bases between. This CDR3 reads CASSFEANQPQHF. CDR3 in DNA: TGTGCCAGCAGCTTTGAGGCCAATCAGCCCCAGCATTTT.

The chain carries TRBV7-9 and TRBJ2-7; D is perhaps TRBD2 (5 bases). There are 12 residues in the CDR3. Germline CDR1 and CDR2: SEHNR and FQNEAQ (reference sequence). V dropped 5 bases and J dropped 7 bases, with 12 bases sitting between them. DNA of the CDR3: TGTGCCAGCAGCCCCCGACGGGAAGAGCAGTACTTC. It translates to CASSPRREEQYF.

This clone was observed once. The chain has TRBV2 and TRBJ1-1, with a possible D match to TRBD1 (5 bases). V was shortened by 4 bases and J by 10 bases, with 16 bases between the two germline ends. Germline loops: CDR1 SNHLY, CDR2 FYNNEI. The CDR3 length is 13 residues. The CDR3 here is CASSAGGAARAFF. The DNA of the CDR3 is TGTGCCAGCAGTGCAGGAGGGGCGGCGAGAGCTTTCTTT.

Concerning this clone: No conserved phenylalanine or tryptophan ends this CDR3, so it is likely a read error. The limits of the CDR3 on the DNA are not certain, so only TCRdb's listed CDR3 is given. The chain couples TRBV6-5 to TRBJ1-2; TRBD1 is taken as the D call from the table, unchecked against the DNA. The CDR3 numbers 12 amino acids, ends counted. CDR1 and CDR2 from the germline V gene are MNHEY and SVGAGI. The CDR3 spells CASSYSGGQLTL.

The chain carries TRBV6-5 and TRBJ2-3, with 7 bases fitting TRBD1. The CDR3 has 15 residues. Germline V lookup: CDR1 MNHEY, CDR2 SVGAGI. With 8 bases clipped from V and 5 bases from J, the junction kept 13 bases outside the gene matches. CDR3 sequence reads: CASAKRQGAEDTQYF. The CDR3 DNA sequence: TGTGCCAGCGCAAAGAGACAGGGAGCAGAAGATACGCAGTATTTT.

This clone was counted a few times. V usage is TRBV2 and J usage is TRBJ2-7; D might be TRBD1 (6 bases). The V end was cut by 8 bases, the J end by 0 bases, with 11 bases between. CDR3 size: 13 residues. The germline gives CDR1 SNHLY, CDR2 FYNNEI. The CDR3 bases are TGTGCCAGCCTCCGGGACACCTCCTACGAGCAGTACTTC. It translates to CASLRDTSYEQYF.

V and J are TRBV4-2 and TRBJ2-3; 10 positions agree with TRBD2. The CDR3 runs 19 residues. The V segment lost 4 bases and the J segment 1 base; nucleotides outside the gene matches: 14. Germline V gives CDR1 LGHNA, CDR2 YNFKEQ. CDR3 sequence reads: CASSRRAQREGPGTDTQYF. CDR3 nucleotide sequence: TGTGCCAGCAGCCGGAGGGCACAGCGGGAGGGCCCGGGCACAGATACGCAGTATTTT.

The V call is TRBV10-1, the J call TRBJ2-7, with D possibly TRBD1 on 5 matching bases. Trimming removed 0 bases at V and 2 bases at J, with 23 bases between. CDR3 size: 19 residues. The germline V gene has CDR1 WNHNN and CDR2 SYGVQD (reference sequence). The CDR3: CASSESPGFTTSSAYEQYF. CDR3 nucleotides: TGCGCCAGCAGTGAGTCTCCAGGGTTCACAACATCTTCAGCCTACGAGCAGTACTTC.

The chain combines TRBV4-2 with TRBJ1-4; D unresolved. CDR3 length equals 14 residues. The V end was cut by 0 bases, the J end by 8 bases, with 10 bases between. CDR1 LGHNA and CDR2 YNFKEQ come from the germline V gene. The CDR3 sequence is CASSQDWLGEKLFF. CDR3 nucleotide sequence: TGTGCCAGCAGCCAAGATTGGCTCGGGGAAAAACTGTTTTTT.

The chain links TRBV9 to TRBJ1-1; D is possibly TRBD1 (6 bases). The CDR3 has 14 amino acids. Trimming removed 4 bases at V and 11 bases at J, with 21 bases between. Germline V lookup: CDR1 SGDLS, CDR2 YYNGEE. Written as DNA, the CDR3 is TGTGCCAGCAGCCCTACGCGAGTAGAGGGGGGGGCTTTCTTT. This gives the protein CASSPTRVEGGAFF.

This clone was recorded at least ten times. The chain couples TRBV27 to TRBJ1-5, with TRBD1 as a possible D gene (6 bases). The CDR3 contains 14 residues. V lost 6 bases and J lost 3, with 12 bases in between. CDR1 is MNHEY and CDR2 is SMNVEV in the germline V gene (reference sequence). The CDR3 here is CASSPRDNNQPQHF. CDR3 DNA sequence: TGTGCCAGCAGCCCCCGGGACAACAATCAGCCCCAGCATTTT.

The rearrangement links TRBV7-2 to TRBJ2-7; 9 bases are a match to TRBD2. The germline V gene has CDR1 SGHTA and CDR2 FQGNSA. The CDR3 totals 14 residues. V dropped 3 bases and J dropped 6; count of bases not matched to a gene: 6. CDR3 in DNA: TGTGCCAGCAGCTTTCGGCGGGAGGGCCTCGAGCAGTACTTC. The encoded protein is CASSFRREGLEQYF.

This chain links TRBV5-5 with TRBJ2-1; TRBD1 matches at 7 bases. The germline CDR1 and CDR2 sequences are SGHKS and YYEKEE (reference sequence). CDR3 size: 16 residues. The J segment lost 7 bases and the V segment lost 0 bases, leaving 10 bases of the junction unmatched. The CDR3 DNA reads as TGTGCCAGCAGCTTGGAGGGGGCCGCATCGTGGAATGAGCAGTTCTTC. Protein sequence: CASSLEGAASWNEQFF.

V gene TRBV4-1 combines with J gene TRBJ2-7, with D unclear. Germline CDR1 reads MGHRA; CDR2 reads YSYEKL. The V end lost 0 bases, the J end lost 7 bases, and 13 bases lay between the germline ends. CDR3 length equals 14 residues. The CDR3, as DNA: TGCGCCAGCAGCCAAGAGTTTGGTCTCCGGGAGCAGTACTTC. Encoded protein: CASSQEFGLREQYF.

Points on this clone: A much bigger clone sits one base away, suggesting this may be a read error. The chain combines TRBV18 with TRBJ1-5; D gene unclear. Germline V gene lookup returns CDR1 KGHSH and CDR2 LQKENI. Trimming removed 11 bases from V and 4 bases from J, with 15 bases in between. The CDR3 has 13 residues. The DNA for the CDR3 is TGTGCCGGCCAGCGGGAACGTAATCAGCCCCAGCATTTT. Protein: CAGQRERNQPQHF.

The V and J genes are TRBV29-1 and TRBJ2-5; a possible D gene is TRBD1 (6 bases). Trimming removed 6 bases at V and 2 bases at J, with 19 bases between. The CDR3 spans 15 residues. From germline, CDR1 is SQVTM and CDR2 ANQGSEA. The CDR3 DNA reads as TGCAGCGTCCTCGATACAGGGCGGTCACAAGAGACCCAGTACTTC. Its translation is CSVLDTGRSQETQYF.

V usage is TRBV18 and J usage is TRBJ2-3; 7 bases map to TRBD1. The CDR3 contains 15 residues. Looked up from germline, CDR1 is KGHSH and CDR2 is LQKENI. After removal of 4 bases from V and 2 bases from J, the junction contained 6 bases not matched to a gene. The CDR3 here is CASSRNRGDTDTQYF. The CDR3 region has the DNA TGTGCCAGCTCACGAAACAGGGGAGACACAGATACGCAGTATTTT.

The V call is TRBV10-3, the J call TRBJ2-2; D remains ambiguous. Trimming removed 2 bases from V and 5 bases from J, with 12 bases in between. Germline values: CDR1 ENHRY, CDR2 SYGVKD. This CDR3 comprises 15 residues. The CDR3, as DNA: TGTGCCATCAGTGAGCCCGGGTTCAGTACCGGGGAGCTGTTTTTT. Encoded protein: CAISEPGFSTGELFF.

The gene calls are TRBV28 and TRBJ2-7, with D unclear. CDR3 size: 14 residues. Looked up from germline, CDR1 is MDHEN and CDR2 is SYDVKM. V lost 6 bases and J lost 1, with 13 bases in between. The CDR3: CASSRPSESYEQYF. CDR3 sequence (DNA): TGTGCCAGCAGCCGTCCCTCCGAGTCCTACGAGCAGTACTTC.

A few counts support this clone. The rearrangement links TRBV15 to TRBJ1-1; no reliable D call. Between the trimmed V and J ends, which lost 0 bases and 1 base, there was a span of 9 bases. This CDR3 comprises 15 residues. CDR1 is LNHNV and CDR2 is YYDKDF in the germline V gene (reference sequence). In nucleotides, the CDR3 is TGTGCCACCAGCAGAGAGGGAACAGCGAACACTGAAGCTTTCTTT. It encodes CATSREGTANTEAFF.

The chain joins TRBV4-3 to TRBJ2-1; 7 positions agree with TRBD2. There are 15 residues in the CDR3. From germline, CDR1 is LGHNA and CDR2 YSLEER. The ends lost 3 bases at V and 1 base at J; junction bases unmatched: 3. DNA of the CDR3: TGCGCCAGCAGCCAGAGACTAGCTTCCTACAATGAGCAGTTCTTC. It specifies CASSQRLASYNEQFF.